This TCR beta chain was captured in a study of CXCR3-negative and CXCR3-positive naive CD8 T cells. Study results and limitations: The TRBV-TRBJ usage of naive CXCR3-negative and CXCR3-positive cells was similar, but that of memory cells differed. Naive cells positive for CXCR3 carried more hydrophobic TRB CDR3s than CXCR3-negative ones. CXCR3 expression dropped partially after cryopreservation, and most assays relied on fresh PBMCs.

In regard to this clonotype: Its matching antigen is unknown.

The CDR3 runs to 12 residues. CDR1 is SEHNR, CDR2 FQNEAQ, per germline (reference sequence). The libraries of TRB cDNA were constructed through 5' RACE using UMI labels. Following a re-call of the 5' RACE reads, TCRdb has one entry per CDR3 protein and lacks DNA. This sample's table has approximately 98,000 distinct CDR3 sequences. Per CD8+ T cell subset, triplicate sorts of 300,000 cells each were done. The naive CD8+ gate required CD45RO-CCR7+CD27+CD95- phenotype. The receptor's source is a human donor in good health. Some clones in this sample may be carry-over from other donors' samples. The chain has TRBV7-9 and TRBJ1-2. Sequencing input: naive CXCR3+ CD8+ T cells from blood. Subset: CD45RO-CCR7+CD27+CD95- naive CD8+ T cells expressing CXCR3 (TNR3+). The CDR3 sequence is CASSNTSYGYTF. Full variable domain (remainder filled in from reference TRBV7-9 and TRBJ1-2): DTGVSQNPRHKITKRGQNVTFRCDPISEHNRLYWYRQTLGQGPEFLTYFQNEAQLEKSRLLSDRFSAERPKGSFSTLEIQRTEQGDSAMYLCASSNTSYGYTFGSGTRLTVV.